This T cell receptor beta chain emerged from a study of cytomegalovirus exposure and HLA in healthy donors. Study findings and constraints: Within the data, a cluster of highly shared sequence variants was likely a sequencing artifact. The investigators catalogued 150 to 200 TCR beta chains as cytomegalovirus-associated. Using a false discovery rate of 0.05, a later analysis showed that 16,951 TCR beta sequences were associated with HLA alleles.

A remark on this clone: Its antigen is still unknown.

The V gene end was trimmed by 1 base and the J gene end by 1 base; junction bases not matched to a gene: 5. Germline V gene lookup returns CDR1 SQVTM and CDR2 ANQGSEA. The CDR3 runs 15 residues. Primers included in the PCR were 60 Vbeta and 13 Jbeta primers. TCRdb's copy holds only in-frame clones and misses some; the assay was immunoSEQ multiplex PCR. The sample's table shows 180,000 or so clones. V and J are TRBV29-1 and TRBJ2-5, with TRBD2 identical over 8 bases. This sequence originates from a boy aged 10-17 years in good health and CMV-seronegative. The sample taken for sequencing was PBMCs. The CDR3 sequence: CSVEGKAGGQETQYF. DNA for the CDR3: TGCAGCGTTGAAGGCAAGGCGGGGGGCCAAGAGACCCAGTACTTC.